This TCR beta chain is drawn from a study of control samples from healthy donors and cancer patients. V trimming: 3 bases; J trimming: 1 base; junction bases outside the gene matches: 3. Germline lookup yields CDR1 KGHSH and CDR2 LQKENI. This CDR3 region has 15 residues. The assay was immunoSEQ multiplex PCR, and TCRdb's table has in-frame clones only and misses some. The table has 70,000 to 90,000 clones, 90% to 95% seen once. The chain recombines TRBV18 with TRBJ1-5; 7 bases align to TRBD1. Sequencing was performed on blood. The origin of this receptor is a woman aged 40 to 50 in good health. CDR3 DNA sequence: TGTGCCAGCTCACCCGGGACAGCGAGCAATCAGCCCCAGCATTTT. Translation: CASSPGTASNQPQHF.